This passage covers 27 T cell receptor beta chains from one sample sequenced in a study of cytomegalovirus exposure and HLA in healthy donors. The PCR used 60 Vbeta and 13 Jbeta primers. Clones were sequenced by immunoSEQ multiplex PCR, and TCRdb holds only the in-frame ones, with some missing. The profile shows around 130,000 clones, approximately 80% of them singletons. Source material: PBMCs. The receptors here all came from a man between 18 and 29 years old in good health and CMV-seropositive.

The chain employs TRBV7-9 and TRBJ2-7, with TRBD1 matching 8 bases. Germline loops: CDR1 SEHNR, CDR2 FQNEAQ (reference sequence). The junction had 8 bases not matched to a gene; V was cut back by 1 base and J by 0 bases. There are 17 residues in the CDR3. CDR3 amino acids: CASSLEGVRGPSYEQYF. CDR3 in DNA: TGTGCCAGCAGCTTAGAAGGGGTCAGGGGGCCCTCCTACGAGCAGTACTTC.

Only a few counts were recorded for this clone. J is TRBJ1-5 and V is TRBV5-8, with a tentative D call TRBD1 (5 bases). Trimming took off 0 bases at V and 0 bases at J, with 16 bases between the two ends. CDR1 SGHTS and CDR2 YDEGEE come from the germline V gene. This CDR3 has 18 residues. The CDR3 DNA is TGTGCCAGCAGCTTGGAAGGGCAGGGCACGTATAGCAATCAGCCCCAGCATTTT. It codes for CASSLEGQGTYSNQPQHF.

V and J are TRBV10-3 and TRBJ1-1; D is uncertain. The ends were cut back, 0 bases at V and 1 base at J, with 12 bases in the middle. Germline assignment: CDR1 ENHRY and CDR2 SYGVKD. This CDR3 has 16 amino acids. CDR3 nucleotides: TGTGCCATCAGTGAGTCGAGGGCAGCCTCGAACACTGAAGCTTTCTTT. The encoded protein is CAISESRAASNTEAFF.

The rearrangement joins TRBV7-9 to TRBJ1-5; no clear D gene. The germline CDR1 and CDR2 sequences are SEHNR and FQNEAQ (reference sequence). V lost 2 bases, J lost 1 base, and 6 bases lay in between. The CDR3 consists of 14 residues. Here the CDR3 DNA reads TGTGCCAGCAGCTTACGAGAAAGCAATCAGCCCCAGCATTTT. The encoded protein is CASSLRESNQPQHF. Full variable domain (missing parts from reference TRBV7-9 and TRBJ1-5): DTGVSQNPRHKITKRGQNVTFRCDPISEHNRLYWYRQTLGQGPEFLTYFQNEAQLEKSRLLSDRFSAERPKGSFSTLEIQRTEQGDSAMYLCASSLRESNQPQHFGDGTRLSIL.

In regard to this clone: Other nucleotide sequences in the sample specify the same CDR3. The V gene is TRBV27, the J gene TRBJ2-7, with D maybe TRBD1 (6 bases). Trimming pared 6 bases from V and 0 bases from J, leaving 12 bases between. CDR3 length: 14 amino acids. Germline V gene lookup returns CDR1 MNHEY and CDR2 SMNVEV (reference sequence). The CDR3 loop is CASSPRGSSYEQYF. The CDR3 nucleotides read TGTGCCAGCAGCCCCAGGGGAAGCTCCTACGAGCAGTACTTC.

On this clone itself: One end of the junction does not line up with germline, which may come from a read error. This chain uses TRBV29-1 with TRBJ1-2; perhaps TRBD1 as D (6 bases). This CDR3 is built from 14 residues. Germline CDR1 SQVTM, CDR2 ANQGSEA. The CDR3 DNA reads TGCAGCGTTAAAGAACAGGGAGTTAGTGGCGGCTACACCTTC. It translates to CSVKEQGVSGGYTF. Combining the CDR3 with reference TRBV29-1 and TRBJ1-2 gives the whole variable domain SAVISQKPSRDICQRGTSLTIQCQVDSQVTMMFWYRQQPGQSLTLIATANQGSEATYESGFVIDKFPISRPNLTFSTLTVSNMSPEDSSIYLCSVKEQGVSGGYTFGSGTRLTVV.

The rearrangement joins TRBV5-1 to TRBJ1-2, with 9 bases identical to TRBD1. The V segment lost 4 bases and the J segment 2 bases; nucleotides outside the gene matches: 12. CDR3 size: 17 residues. From germline, CDR1 is SGHRS and CDR2 YFSETQ. CDR3 nucleotide sequence: TGCGCCAGCAGCCCCGATCGGGACAGGGAAGGGAACTATGGCTACACCTTC. It specifies CASSPDRDREGNYGYTF.

The chain employs TRBV2 and TRBJ1-1; D remains ambiguous. From germline, CDR1 is SNHLY and CDR2 FYNNEI. There are 13 residues in the CDR3. The V end lost 11 bases, the J end lost 1 base, and 14 bases lay between the germline ends. The chain's CDR3 is CARDGVRNTEAFF. CDR3 bases: TGTGCCCGAGACGGGGTCCGGAACACTGAAGCTTTCTTT.

This clone occurred a few times. This CDR3 is CASSPQTDRGYEQYF. Written as DNA, the CDR3 is TGTGCCAGCTCACCACAAACGGACAGAGGCTACGAGCAGTACTTC. The chain recombines TRBV18 with TRBJ2-5; D may be TRBD1 (6 bases). The J call may be in error: the DNA end matches TRBJ2-7 better. Germline CDR1 and CDR2: KGHSH and LQKENI. The CDR3 length is 15 residues.

The chain employs TRBV5-6 and TRBJ1-2; D remains ambiguous. This CDR3 region has 11 residues. V was cut by 1 base and J by 8 bases, with 6 bases left in between. Germline loops: CDR1 SGHDT, CDR2 YYEEEE. The CDR3 loop reads CASSLNMGYTF. The DNA for the CDR3 is TGTGCCAGCAGCTTGAATATGGGCTACACCTTC.

The genes are TRBV2 and TRBJ1-3; maybe TRBD1 (6 bases). Germline CDR1 is SNHLY and CDR2 is FYNNEI. The CDR3 runs 15 residues. V lost 6 bases, J lost 0 bases, and 12 bases lay in between. The CDR3 reads CASRRQGTSGNTIYF. The CDR3 DNA sequence: TGTGCCAGCAGGCGTCAGGGGACCTCTGGAAACACCATATATTTT.

This clone has just one count. This chain links TRBV14 with TRBJ1-2; D not certain. The germline V gene has CDR1 SGHDN and CDR2 FVKESK. Between the trimmed V and J ends, which lost 3 bases and 0 bases, there was a span of 5 bases. CDR3 size: 13 residues. CDR3 nucleotide sequence: TGTGCCAGCAGCCAGGGAGCTAACTATGGCTACACCTTC. Protein product: CASSQGANYGYTF.

The rearrangement links TRBV11-3 to TRBJ1-2; D is perhaps TRBD1 (5 bases). This CDR3 contains 12 residues. V lost 1 base to trimming and J lost 9 bases, with 9 bases between them. CDR1 and CDR2 (germline): SGHNT, YENEEA. CDR3 bases: TGTGCCAGCAGCTTAGGGGGACTGAGCTACACCTTC. Its protein product is CASSLGGLSYTF.

The chain recombines TRBV7-9 with TRBJ1-2, with D unclear. The V and J ends lost 1 base and 7 bases respectively, with 10 bases between them. The V gene's germline CDR1 is SEHNR and CDR2 FQNEAQ (reference sequence). This CDR3 spans 13 amino acids. The CDR3 loop is CASSLEAGIGYTF. The CDR3 DNA reads TGTGCCAGCAGCTTAGAGGCGGGGATTGGCTACACCTTC.

J is TRBJ1-5 and V is TRBV20-1; D gene unclear. Germline V gene sequence: CDR1 DFQATT, CDR2 SNEGSKA (reference sequence). CDR3 length equals 10 residues. Trimming stripped 2 bases from V and 7 bases from J, with 3 bases between. DNA for the CDR3: TGCAGTGCTAGACAACAGCCCCAGCATTTT. As protein: CSARQQPQHF.

In its sample, this clone was seen a few times. This rearrangement joins TRBV18 to TRBJ2-7; 10 bases line up with TRBD1. V lost 0 bases to trimming and J lost 2 bases; unmatched junction nucleotides: 7. Germline loops: CDR1 KGHSH, CDR2 LQKENI. The CDR3 is made up of 17 amino acids. The CDR3 DNA sequence: TGTGCCAGCTCACCACCGGGGGGACAGGGGCGTACCTACGAGCAGTACTTC. Protein sequence: CASSPPGGQGRTYEQYF.

The chain has TRBV2 and TRBJ2-1; 7 positions match TRBD1. The CDR3 totals 13 residues. Germline loops: CDR1 SNHLY, CDR2 FYNNEI. J was trimmed by 5 bases and V by 8 bases; bases with no gene match: 6. The CDR3 sequence: CASSDRANNEQFF. The DNA for the CDR3 is TGTGCCAGCTCCGACAGGGCAAACAATGAGCAGTTCTTC.

V is TRBV25-1 and J is TRBJ1-1, with D perhaps TRBD1 (6 bases). Germline CDR1 reads MGHDK; CDR2 reads SYGVNS. V was clipped by 4 bases and J by 4 bases, with 16 bases between them. This CDR3 contains 15 residues. This CDR3 reads CASSAPGGGFTEAFF. The CDR3 nucleotides read TGTGCCAGCAGTGCTCCCGGGGGGGGCTTCACTGAAGCTTTCTTT.

The chain employs TRBV1 and TRBJ1-2; the D call of TRBD1 is as the table states it, not checked on the DNA. TRBV1 is described as a pseudogene. The CDR3 covers 12 residues. CDR3 protein: CTSSQDPGLCTF. The DNA for the CDR3 is TGCACCAGCAGCCAAGATCCAGGTTTGTGCACCTTC.

For this clone: Different DNA sequences within this sample yield the same CDR3. The chain recombines TRBV5-8 with TRBJ2-3; TRBD1 matches at 7 bases. This CDR3 spans 14 amino acids. Germline values: CDR1 SGHTS, CDR2 YDEGEE. V gave up 3 bases and J gave up 0 bases; unmatched junction bases: 1. CDR3 nucleotide sequence: TGTGCCAGCAGCTGGGGACAGAGCACAGATACGCAGTATTTT. Encoded protein: CASSWGQSTDTQYF. The entire variable domain, with the rest obtained from reference TRBV5-8 and TRBJ2-3, is as follows: EAGVTQSPTHLIKTRGQQATLRCSPISGHTSVYWYQQALGLGLQFLLWYDEGEERNRGNFPPRFSGRQFPNYSSELNVNALELEDSALYLCASSWGQSTDTQYFGPGTRLTVL.

The V gene is TRBV19, the J gene TRBJ1-2; maybe TRBD1 (5 bases). Germline CDR1 LNHDA, CDR2 SQIVND (reference sequence). The CDR3 loop spans 15 amino acids. V lost 5 bases and J lost 3, with 16 bases in between. The chain's CDR3 is CASSPSYRKYYGYTF. CDR3 bases: TGTGCCAGTAGTCCCTCGTACAGGAAATACTATGGCTACACCTTC.

This sequence joins TRBV5-1 and TRBJ2-1; D is unclear. Germline CDR1 and CDR2: SGHRS and YFSETQ. This CDR3 region has 12 residues. Trimming left V 5 bases short and J 4 bases short, with 7 bases between. CDR3 bases: TGCGCCAGCAGTATCGGTTACAATGAGCAGTTCTTC. It yields the protein CASSIGYNEQFF.

V and J are TRBV7-2 and TRBJ2-1; perhaps TRBD1 as D (5 bases). Trimming stripped 4 bases from V and 8 bases from J, with 9 bases between. From germline, CDR1 is SGHTA and CDR2 FQGNSA. The CDR3 runs to 12 residues. CDR3 coding DNA: TGTGCCAGCAGCTCCAGGGTCGATGAGCAGTTCTTC. Protein sequence: CASSSRVDEQFF.

This chain joins TRBV11-1 and TRBJ1-3; D is uncertain. The germline gives CDR1 SGHAT, CDR2 FQDESV (reference sequence). Trimming took 5 bases from V and 1 from J, leaving 12 bases between them. The CDR3 is 15 residues long. CDR3 bases: TGTGCCAGCAGCCGCGTCCGGTATTCTGGAAACACCATATATTTT. Its translation: CASSRVRYSGNTIYF.

The chain couples TRBV29-1 to TRBJ1-2; D is unresolved. This CDR3 has 15 amino acids. Germline V gene data show CDR1 as SQVTM and CDR2 as ANQGSEA. Trimming pared 3 bases from V and 0 bases from J, leaving 14 bases between. The CDR3 DNA reads as TGCAGCGTTGACTCGGAGCAGAGGGCTAACTATGGCTACACCTTC. Amino acids: CSVDSEQRANYGYTF.

The gene calls are TRBV4-1 and TRBJ1-1; no clear D. Germline V gives CDR1 MGHRA, CDR2 YSYEKL. Deletions cut 4 bases from V and 2 bases from J, with 17 bases between. This CDR3 contains 16 residues. DNA of the CDR3: TGCGCCAGCAGCCTCCCAAGGAGCGGGCCTAACACTGAAGCTTTCTTT. Amino acid sequence: CASSLPRSGPNTEAFF.

The chain combines TRBV27 with TRBJ1-1, with a weak D call TRBD1 (6 bases). CDR1 and CDR2 (germline): MNHEY, SMNVEV (reference sequence). The germline V and J ends were trimmed by 6 bases and 0 bases, with 20 bases remaining between them. The CDR3 runs 17 residues. In nucleotides, the CDR3 is TGTGCCAGCAGGGGCATCAGGTCAGGGGATTTGAACACTGAAGCTTTCTTT. As protein: CASRGIRSGDLNTEAFF.